This T cell receptor beta chain was sequenced for a study of naive and memory T cell subsets. The CDR3 length is 13 residues. From germline, CDR1 is GTSNPN and CDR2 SVGIG (reference sequence). The V segment lost 4 bases and the J segment 5 bases; nucleotides outside the gene matches: 4. As concerns this clonotype: No antigen is known for it.

Overnight CMV lysate stimulation of fresh PBMCs defined donor CMV status by CD4+ IFNgamma. Four subsets defined by CD45RA and CD27 were sorted after CD3, CD4, CD8 and live/dead staining. Notes on the study in general: A few larger clonotypes appeared in naive repertoires, especially CD8, possibly memory cells re-expressing CD45RA.

Both TRBC1 and TRBC2 were covered by a beta constant-region primer of two equimolar oligonucleotides. The ligated cDNA underwent four PCR rounds using SP2 and nested alpha and beta constant-region primers. A 12-nucleotide UMI and the SP2 primer were added to the cDNA 3' end by oligonucleotide ligation. TCRdb analysed the UMI-ligation and nested PCR reads with MiXCR anew, one entry per CDR3 protein. Here the sample spans around 160,000 distinct CDR3 sequences, approximately 24% being singletons. The specimen sequenced was naive CD4+ T cells from blood. The chain uses TRBV30 and TRBJ1-4; 7 bases match TRBD1. The receptor was isolated from a human donor in good health. CDR3 sequence: CAWKGQMNEKLFF. CDR3 nucleotide sequence: TGTGCCTGGAAGGGACAGATGAATGAAAAACTGTTTTTT.